This paragraph covers one TCR beta chain sequence. Germline V CDR1 and CDR2: SGHRS, YFSETQ. Trimming removed 0 bases from V and 3 bases from J, with 10 bases in between. This CDR3 comprises 16 residues. This entry belongs to a study of T cells in Graves' hyperthyroidism and ophthalmopathy. Across the study: Peripheral blood specimens were obtained at initial diagnosis, prior to any treatment.

Amplification of TCR beta CDR3 regions was performed using RNA transcripts as template. Primed by the HTBI set, a first-round RT-PCR was run on the TCR CDR3. TCRdb itself ran the multiplex PCR reads through MiXCR, one entry per CDR3 protein. The repertoire has 500,000 to 800,000 distinct CDR3 sequences, approximately 14% of them found once; the top ten carry 12%. A Clinical Activity Score of at least 3, a NOSPECS grade of at least 4 and a duration under 3 months were recorded in the ophthalmopathy patients. Used for diagnoses were clinical symptoms, serum thyroxine and TRAb, thyroid ultrasound and orbital computed tomography.

The sequence derives from a woman aged 50 to 60 with Graves' ophthalmopathy. The chain carries TRBV5-1 and TRBJ2-6, with D unresolved. Material: blood. CDR3: CASSLAKGGGANVLTF. CDR3 sequence (DNA): TGCGCCAGCAGCTTGGCCAAGGGTGGTGGGGCCAACGTCCTGACTTTC.